What follows are 20 T cell receptor beta chains derived from one specimen sequenced in a study of shared clonotypes between healthy human individuals. Only in-frame clones appear in the TCRdb table, and some are missing; sequencing was by immunoSEQ multiplex PCR. The table lists a few million clones, just over 90% of them singletons. The sequencing sample was made of naive CD4+ T cells sorted from blood. Subset reported: CD45RA+ positively selected. These receptors came from a man younger than 35 in good health.

The J gene is TRBJ2-3, the V gene TRBV7-2; D is unresolved. V lost 2 bases to trimming and J lost 7 bases, with 16 bases between them. This CDR3 is 15 amino acids long. CDR1 and CDR2 from the germline V gene are SGHTA and FQGNSA. CDR3 region: CASSLLGFVMNTQYF. The CDR3 region has the DNA TGTGCCAGCAGCTTATTAGGGTTCGTTATGAATACGCAGTATTTT.

The CDR3 is CASSLELAGASGEQYF. CDR3 sequence (DNA): TGTGCCAGCAGCTTAGAACTAGCGGGGGCTTCGGGCGAGCAGTACTTC. The V gene is TRBV7-6, the J gene TRBJ2-7, with 11 bases lining up with TRBD2. The CDR3 consists of 16 residues. V lost 1 base to trimming and J lost 6 bases; unmatched junction nucleotides: 8. Germline CDR1 and CDR2: SGHVS and FNYEAQ.

This chain uses TRBV6-5 with TRBJ2-3; a weak D match, TRBD2 (6 bases). V lost 5 bases to trimming and J lost 2 bases, with 11 bases between them. The CDR3 sequence is 14 residues long. Germline V gene lookup returns CDR1 MNHEY and CDR2 SVGAGI. The CDR3 loop is CASSPGLITDTQYF. The CDR3 DNA sequence: TGTGCCAGCAGTCCGGGACTCATCACAGATACGCAGTATTTT.

Concerning this clone: This sample includes further DNA sequences coding for the same CDR3. J is TRBJ2-7 and V is TRBV6-5; D remains ambiguous. The V end lost 6 bases, the J end lost 4 bases, and 7 bases lay between the germline ends. From germline, CDR1 is MNHEY and CDR2 SVGAGI. The CDR3 has 11 residues. CDR3 in amino acids: CASRSSYEQYF. CDR3 bases: TGTGCCAGCAGAAGTAGTTACGAGCAGTACTTC.

The chain combines TRBV14 with TRBJ2-5, with D perhaps assigned TRBD1 or TRBD2 (6 bases each). With 1 base removed from V and 5 bases from J, the gap between germline ends came to 20 bases. Looked up from germline, CDR1 is SGHDN and CDR2 is FVKESK. CDR3 length: 17 amino acids. CDR3 sequence: CASSQGTSGARTETQYF. The CDR3, as DNA: TGTGCCAGCAGCCAAGGAACGTCGGGGGCCCGGACGGAGACCCAGTACTTC.

J is TRBJ1-5 and V is TRBV6-1; 8 nucleotides line up with TRBD1. CDR1 MNHNS and CDR2 SASEGT come from the germline V gene. The CDR3 is 15 amino acids. V was pared by 5 bases and J by 3 bases, with 6 bases of the junction left unmatched. This CDR3 is CASSPGQGPNQPQHF. CDR3 DNA: TGTGCCAGCAGTCCTGGACAGGGCCCCAATCAGCCCCAGCATTTT.

The DNA for the CDR3 is TGTGCCAGCAGTTTAGGGGGACAGGGGGCATTAAATGAGCAGTTCTTC. Translating gives CASSLGGQGALNEQFF. J is TRBJ2-1 and V is TRBV27, with 12 bases lining up with TRBD1. Germline lookup yields CDR1 MNHEY and CDR2 SMNVEV (reference sequence). CDR3 length: 16 residues. With 2 bases clipped from V and 7 bases from J, the junction kept 6 bases outside the gene matches.

The rearrangement uses TRBV7-8 and TRBJ1-2, with D maybe TRBD1 (6 bases). The CDR3 sequence is 15 residues long. V was clipped by 5 bases and J by 5 bases, with 18 bases between them. CDR1 SGHVS and CDR2 FQNEAQ come from the germline V gene. The CDR3 reads CASSLTGRNEYGYTF. The DNA of the CDR3 is TGTGCCAGCAGCCTGACAGGACGGAACGAATATGGCTACACCTTC.

The V gene is TRBV5-4, the J gene TRBJ1-1, with 9 bases matching TRBD1. The V gene end was trimmed by 5 bases and the J gene end by 3 bases; junction bases not matched to a gene: 17. CDR1 and CDR2 from the germline V gene are SGHNT and YYREEE (reference sequence). The CDR3 extends over 18 amino acids. The CDR3 DNA sequence: TGTGCCAGCAGTTTTTTCCGGGGGACAGGGTGGTTTGACACTGAAGCTTTCTTT. It specifies CASSFFRGTGWFDTEAFF.

To note about this clone: The identical CDR3 is also encoded by other nucleotide sequences in the sample. The chain links TRBV5-1 to TRBJ2-7; the match to TRBD1 covers 9 bases. V lost 3 bases and J lost 3; bases outside the gene matches: 4. Per germline, CDR1 SGHRS and CDR2 YFSETQ. The CDR3 runs 14 residues. For the CDR3, the DNA is TGCGCCAGCAGCTGGGGACAGGGAGGCTACGAGCAGTACTTC. Translated, it gives CASSWGQGGYEQYF.

This clone came up a few times. The chain couples TRBV19 to TRBJ1-6; 7 bases fit TRBD1. Germline CDR1 reads LNHDA; CDR2 reads SQIVND (reference sequence). J lost 10 bases, V lost 5 bases, and 5 bases had no gene match. The CDR3 contains 13 residues. This CDR3 reads CASSEGQNSPLHF. CDR3 in DNA: TGTGCCAGTAGTGAGGGACAGAACTCACCCCTCCACTTT.

The chain is built from TRBV2 and TRBJ2-1; 12 nucleotides agree with TRBD2. Per the germline V gene, CDR1 is SNHLY and CDR2 is FYNNEI. Germline trimming cut 9 bases from V and 6 bases from J; bases unmatched to any gene: 6. CDR3 length: 14 residues. The CDR3: CARTSGSGVNEQFF. DNA of the CDR3: TGTGCCAGGACTAGCGGGAGTGGGGTCAATGAGCAGTTCTTC.

The chain joins TRBV10-2 to TRBJ2-7, with TRBD1 identical over 10 bases. V gave up 6 bases and J gave up 3 bases; unmatched junction bases: 5. The CDR3 is 14 amino acids. Germline assignment: CDR1 WSHSY and CDR2 SAAADI. The CDR3 bases are TGCGCCAGCAGCTACGGGACAGGGGACTACGAGCAGTACTTC. Translated, it gives CASSYGTGDYEQYF.

The chain recombines TRBV19 with TRBJ2-1, with 7 positions matching TRBD1. The CDR3 has 15 amino acids. The trim removed 4 bases at V and 5 bases at J, leaving 8 bases unmatched. The V gene's germline CDR1 is LNHDA and CDR2 SQIVND (reference sequence). This CDR3 is CASSRLDRDHNEQFF. For the CDR3, the DNA is TGTGCCAGTAGTAGGCTAGACAGGGACCACAATGAGCAGTTCTTC.

The sample holds one count of this clone. This chain uses TRBV7-9 with TRBJ2-3; unclear D gene. This CDR3 spans 14 amino acids. Germline assignment: CDR1 SEHNR and CDR2 FQNEAQ (reference sequence). V was clipped by 5 bases and J by 0 bases, with 9 bases between them. The CDR3 nucleotides are TGTGCCAGCAGCGTGAGACACAGCACAGATACGCAGTATTTT. Translation gives CASSVRHSTDTQYF.

This chain uses TRBV6-6 with TRBJ2-7; 8 nucleotides agree with TRBD2. CDR1 and CDR2 (germline): MNHNY, SVGAGI (reference sequence). V lost 5 bases and J lost 3; bases outside the gene matches: 6. The CDR3 has 14 amino acids. CDR3 sequence reads: CASSKPGLVYEQYF. The CDR3 DNA reads as TGTGCCAGCAGTAAACCGGGACTAGTCTACGAGCAGTACTTC.

This chain uses TRBV11-2 with TRBJ2-5; D gene uncertain. The V gene's germline CDR1 is SGHAT and CDR2 FQNNGV. The CDR3 sequence is 15 residues long. Trimming left V 5 bases short and J 2 bases short, with 15 bases between. CDR3: CASSRNVGWQETQYF. The DNA for the CDR3 is TGTGCCAGCAGCAGAAACGTGGGGTGGCAAGAGACCCAGTACTTC.

The V and J genes are TRBV18 and TRBJ2-4; unclear D gene. Trimming shortened V by 1 base and J by 8 bases, and 18 bases separated the two germline ends. The germline CDR1 and CDR2 sequences are KGHSH and LQKENI. This CDR3 comprises 16 residues. CDR3 coding DNA: TGTGCCAGCTCACCACTTTATACTCCCTCGGCGGACATTCAGTACTTC. It translates to CASSPLYTPSADIQYF.

Comments on this clone: Distinct nucleotide sequences in the sample also encode this CDR3. The V gene is TRBV7-9, the J gene TRBJ2-7; tentative D call: TRBD2 (6 bases). V lost 3 bases, J lost 0 bases, and 9 bases lay in between. This CDR3 has 14 residues. Germline CDR1 reads SEHNR; CDR2 reads FQNEAQ (reference sequence). The chain's CDR3 is CASSFGGSSYEQYF. The CDR3 DNA follows: TGTGCCAGCAGCTTTGGAGGGAGCTCCTACGAGCAGTACTTC.

This chain uses TRBV18 with TRBJ1-4, with 8 bases identical to TRBD1. This CDR3 has 15 amino acids. The J segment lost 4 bases and the V segment lost 2 bases, leaving 3 bases of the junction unmatched. Germline CDR1 reads KGHSH; CDR2 reads LQKENI. The CDR3 sequence: CASSPRQGNNEKLFF. The CDR3 nucleotides read TGTGCCAGCTCACCAAGACAGGGGAATAATGAAAAACTGTTTTTT.